This T cell receptor (beta chain) derives from a study of blood T cell repertoires in COVID-19 (dated by TCRdb to 2020 to 2022). Broadly, across the study: The collaborator samples originated in the United States, Italy and Spain and spanned the acute and convalescent phases of COVID-19. The repertoires were made available in a free public database intended to serve as a resource for research on the immune response to SARS-CoV-2. Subjects who had been exposed to COVID-19, were actively infected with it, or had recovered from it provided the deeply sampled blood TCRbeta repertoires that made up the dataset. The samples were drawn from two sources: the first 160 participants of the ongoing ImmuneRACE study, and 1,254 subjects contributed by 6 global collaborators. Where HLA class I and class II types were available, the types were taken from metadata supplied by the sample provider, not from assay-based typing. A de-identified subject ID, COVID-19 status, age in years and sex were almost always included in the sample metadata. The material from the prospective study consisted of cDNA or gDNA derived from T cells, B-cell-depleted T cells, or PBMCs. General study outcomes and caveats: The quantity of clinical and demographic metadata differed by source and by participant and was supplied without curation.

In Seattle, one collaborating source enrolled patients while the infection was active and tracked those patients longitudinally over the course of disease. Each collaborating institution followed its own protocols to collect whole blood in K2EDTA tubes. Collaborator samples were shipped for TCRbeta analysis as frozen whole blood, isolated PBMCs, or DNA extracted from either sample type. About this clone: Its antigen remains undetermined. There are no base qualities to consult, and no much larger clone falls within one base.

Via the germline V gene (reference sequence), CDR1 is GTSNPN and CDR2 SVGIG. The CDR3 numbers 13 residues from cysteine through phenylalanine. Left in the record is the CDR3 DNA by itself, 39 bases read in frame from the first base. Between the V and J ends, shortened by 4 bases and 7 bases respectively, the junction contains 11 bases. TCRbeta CDR3 regions were amplified from genomic DNA by means of the immunoSEQ Assay, a bias-controlled multiplex PCR. The paper's processing steps were these. Nucleated cell counts per sample were estimated from amplification of reference gene primers within the assay. To quantify the absolute abundance of each unique TCRbeta CDR3 rearrangement, sequence reads were collapsed and filtered. For each sample, productive Simpson clonality was calculated by taking the square root of Simpson's diversity index across productive rearrangements. TCRdb took over this immuneACCESS table, retaining in-frame rearrangements with V and J assigned. Such tables are incomplete; in checked studies, under half of the missing clones stem from an unresolved V gene, and the remainder is unexplained. The D gene and trimming were derived from the DNA, and the V and J assignments and clone size from that table. The sample table holds 15,000 to 20,000 clones, of which over 75% were seen once. The ten top clones hold approximately 16% of the sample.

Sequencing used peripheral blood. The rearrangement combines TRBV30 with TRBJ1-6, with the D gene too uncertain to name. The clonotype was recovered from a man in his sixties or seventies with COVID-19, enrolled during active disease. The sequenced DNA: TGTGCCTGGACGATCAGGCAGAATTCACCCCTCCACTTT. This is translated as CAWTIRQNSPLHF. Joined to the reference TRBV30 and TRBJ1-6 proteins, this CDR3 gives the full variable domain: SQTIHQWPATLVQPVGSPLSLECTVEGTSNPNLYWYRQAAGRGLQLLFYSVGIGQISSEVPQNLSASRPQDRQFILSSKKLLLSDSGFYLCAWTIRQNSPLHFGNGTRLTVT.